This is a list of T cell receptor beta chains from one sample in a study of vaccination and CD4 T cells after COVID-19. Which antigens these TCRs recognize remains unknown. TCRdb fed the PCR reads into MiXCR, producing one record per CDR3 protein. The data contain 2,500 to 3,000 distinct CDR3 sequences, around 33% of them singletons. Sequencing was carried out using CD4+ T cells from blood, cultured in vitro. The receptors come from a human donor who had recovered from COVID-19. The CDR3 runs from the conserved cysteine through the conserved F or W. A D gene is named only where the DNA matches it firmly. Where a row states a size, it is once, few, many or the class of an expanded clone; other rows omit it.

V gene,clone size,J gene,D gene,CDR3 protein,CDR3 DNA
TRBV30,.,TRBJ1-5,.,CAWSGGGNQPQHF,TGTGCCTGGAGTGGGGGGGGCAATCAGCCCCAGCATTTT
TRBV7-9,few,TRBJ1-2,.,CASSLLSGYGYTF,TGTGCCAGCAGCTTGTTATCGGGGTATGGCTACACCTTC
TRBV11-1,.,TRBJ1-1,.,CASSLGTSAAFF,TGTGCCAGCAGCTTGGGGACATCCGCCGCTTTCTTT
TRBV30,few,TRBJ1-3,.,CAWGPGTGGSGNTIYF,TGTGCCTGGGGGCCCGGGACGGGGGGCTCCGGAAACACCATATATTTT
TRBV9,.,TRBJ2-3,TRBD2,CASSVVAGRDTQYF,TGTGCCAGCAGCGTAGTGGCCGGGAGGGATACGCAGTATTTT
TRBV6-5,medium-sized,TRBJ1-5,.,CASSSYSDQPQHF,TGTGCCAGCAGTTCATATTCCGATCAGCCCCAGCATTTT
TRBV5-5,.,TRBJ1-1,.,CASSLGARQGGNEAFF,TGTGCCAGCAGCTTGGGGGCTAGGCAGGGCGGAAATGAAGCTTTCTTT
TRBV5-6,.,TRBJ2-2,TRBD2,CASSLSILAVTGELFF,TGTGCCAGCAGCTTGTCAATACTAGCGGTCACCGGGGAGCTGTTTTTT
TRBV5-4,.,TRBJ1-1,.,CASSLGVSSTTEAFF,TGTGCCAGCAGCTTGGGGGTGTCGAGCACCACTGAAGCTTTCTTT
TRBV10-3,.,TRBJ1-5,TRBD1,CAISESPVGQGKFASNQPQHF,TGTGCCATCAGTGAGTCTCCGGTCGGACAGGGGAAGTTTGCGAGCAATCAGCCCCAGCATTTT
TRBV6-1,.,TRBJ2-3,.,CASTSPSDGTDTQYF,TGTGCCAGCACCAGTCCTAGCGACGGGACAGATACGCAGTATTTT
TRBV9,.,TRBJ1-1,.,CASSVGQDTEAFF,TGTGCCAGCAGCGTAGGGCAAGACACTGAAGCTTTCTTT
TRBV4-1,.,TRBJ2-3,.,CASSQDLGTYNTDTQYF,TGCGCCAGCAGCCAAGATCTAGGTACCTACAACACAGATACGCAGTATTTT
TRBV11-2,.,TRBJ1-3,.,CASSWSVGNTIYF,TGTGCCAGCAGCTGGTCAGTAGGAAACACCATATATTTT
TRBV5-8,few,TRBJ2-2,TRBD1,CASSYGLQGYAGELFF,TGTGCCAGCAGCTATGGGTTACAGGGGTATGCCGGGGAGCTGTTTTTT
TRBV7-2,few,TRBJ1-2,.,CASSSSAGGYTF,TGTGCCAGCAGCTCCTCCGCCGGGGGCTACACCTTC
TRBV20-1,.,TRBJ2-3,.,CSARRRGYTDTQYF,TGCAGTGCTAGAAGGCGGGGATACACAGATACGCAGTATTTT
TRBV30,medium-sized,TRBJ1-2,.,CAADGRNGYTF,TGTGCCGCGGACGGTCGAAATGGCTACACCTTC
TRBV20-1,.,TRBJ1-2,.,CSARDRGAETRGYTF,TGCAGTGCTAGAGATAGAGGCGCCGAGACCAGGGGCTACACCTTC
TRBV15,.,TRBJ1-6,.,CATSKDSSYNSPLHF,TGTGCCACCAGCAAGGATAGCTCCTATAATTCACCCCTCCACTTT
TRBV30,medium-sized,TRBJ1-2,.,CAWSVAESTYGYTF,TGTGCCTGGAGCGTGGCAGAATCAACCTATGGCTACACCTTC
TRBV30,.,TRBJ1-6,TRBD1,CAWSSTGVDPPLHF,TGTGCCTGGAGTTCAACAGGGGTGGACCCACCCCTCCACTTT
TRBV19,.,TRBJ1-1,.,CASSHPYGSTEAFF,TGTGCCAGTAGCCACCCATACGGGAGTACTGAAGCTTTCTTT
TRBV7-6,.,TRBJ1-1,.,CASSEHRVGTEAFF,TGTGCCAGCAGCGAGCACAGGGTTGGCACTGAAGCTTTCTTT